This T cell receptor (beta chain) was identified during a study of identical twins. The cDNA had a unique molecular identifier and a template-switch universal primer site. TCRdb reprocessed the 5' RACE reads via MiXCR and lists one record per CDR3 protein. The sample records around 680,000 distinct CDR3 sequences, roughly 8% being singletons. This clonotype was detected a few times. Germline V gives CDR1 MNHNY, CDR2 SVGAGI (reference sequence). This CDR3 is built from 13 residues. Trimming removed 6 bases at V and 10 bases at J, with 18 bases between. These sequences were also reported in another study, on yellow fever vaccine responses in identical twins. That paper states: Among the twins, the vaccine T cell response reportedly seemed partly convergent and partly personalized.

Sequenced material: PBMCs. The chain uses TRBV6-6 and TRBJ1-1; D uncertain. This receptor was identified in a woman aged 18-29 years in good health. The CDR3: CASSPAPLQGAFF. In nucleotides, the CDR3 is TGTGCCAGCAGCCCTGCCCCACTCCAAGGAGCTTTCTTT.